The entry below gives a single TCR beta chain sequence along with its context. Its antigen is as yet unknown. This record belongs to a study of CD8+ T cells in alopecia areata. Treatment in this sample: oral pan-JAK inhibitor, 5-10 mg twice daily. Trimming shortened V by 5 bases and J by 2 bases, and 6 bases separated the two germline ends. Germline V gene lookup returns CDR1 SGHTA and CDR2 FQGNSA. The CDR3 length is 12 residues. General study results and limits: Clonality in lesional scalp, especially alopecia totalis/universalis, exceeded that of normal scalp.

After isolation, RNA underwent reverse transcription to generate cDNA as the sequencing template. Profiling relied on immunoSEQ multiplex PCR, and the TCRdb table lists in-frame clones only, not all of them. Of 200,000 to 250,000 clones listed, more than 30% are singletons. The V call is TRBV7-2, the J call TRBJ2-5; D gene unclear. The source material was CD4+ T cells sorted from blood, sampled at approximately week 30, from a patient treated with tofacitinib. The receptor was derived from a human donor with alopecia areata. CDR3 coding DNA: TGTGCCAGCAGCCTAGGGCAAGAGACCCAGTACTTC. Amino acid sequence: CASSLGQETQYF.